These 28 T cell receptor beta chains were sequenced from one sample in a study of low-dose radiotherapy and immunotherapy resistance in tumors. Time point described: after trial treatment. Noted treatment: LDRT plus nivolumab, ipilimumab, low-dose cyclophosphamide and aspirin (RACIN trial). TCRs underwent 20 PCR cycles of amplification with a constant-region primer and V-primer adapter. One entry per CDR3 protein results from TCRdb running MiXCR on the reads. The repertoire holds over 50,000 distinct CDR3 sequences, with 33% as singletons. Sequenced material: PBMCs, taken after low-dose radiotherapy plus immunotherapy. The receptors shown here come from a male donor with rectosigmoid adenocarcinoma.

The rearrangement joins TRBV6-6 to TRBJ2-1, with TRBD1 matching over 12 bases. Germline V gene sequence: CDR1 MNHNY, CDR2 SVGAGI (reference sequence). CDR3 size: 16 residues. V shed 5 bases, J shed 9 bases, and the junction held 11 bases outside the gene matches. As DNA, the CDR3 is TGTGCCAGCAGTCCCCGGGACAGGGGGCATGGGAGTGAGCAGTTCTTC. This sequence encodes CASSPRDRGHGSEQFF.

This clonotype was observed many times. The chain couples TRBV5-6 to TRBJ1-4, with 8 positions matching TRBD1. V shed 4 bases, J shed 8 bases, and the junction held 13 bases outside the gene matches. Germline V gene data show CDR1 as SGHDT and CDR2 as YYEEEE. The CDR3 sequence is 16 residues long. CDR3 sequence reads: CASSGPETGEGEKLFF. The CDR3 nucleotides read TGTGCCAGCAGCGGACCCGAGACAGGGGAGGGGGAAAAACTGTTTTTT.

This clonotype came up many times. The chain employs TRBV5-3 and TRBJ1-1; 7 bases align to TRBD1. TRBV5-3 is noted as an ORF with a role that remains uncertain. The ends lost 8 bases at V and 6 bases at J; junction bases unmatched: 7. The CDR3 sequence is 12 residues long. CDR3 nucleotide sequence: TGTGCCAGCAGCAGCACAGGGGCTGAAGCTTTCTTT. Translating it yields CASSSTGAEAFF.

Points on this clonotype: A far larger clone differs by one base, so this is likely a read error. The chain is built from TRBV6-1 and TRBJ1-3, with 9 nucleotides matching TRBD1. The CDR3 runs 13 residues. Germline lookup yields CDR1 MNHNS and CDR2 SASEGT. For the CDR3, the DNA is TGTGACTGCCGGACAGGGGAGAAGGACACCATATATTTT. Protein product: CDCRTGEKDTIYF.

Turning to this clonotype: One end of the junction does not line up with germline, which may come from a read error. The chain has TRBV28 and TRBJ2-7, with 12 bases aligning to TRBD2. The length of the CDR3 is 15 residues. The germline V gene has CDR1 MDHEN and CDR2 SYDVKM. The DNA of the CDR3 is TGTGCCAGCACCACCTTGACTAGCGGGAGCTACGGGCAGTACTTC. Encoded protein: CASTTLTSGSYGQYF.

To note about this clonotype: A far larger clone lies a single base away; this is likely a read error. V usage is TRBV5-6 and J usage is TRBJ2-5, with D tentatively TRBD2 (6 bases). Trimming removed 5 bases from V and 11 bases from J, with 28 bases in between. This CDR3 has 16 amino acids. Germline lookup yields CDR1 SGHDT and CDR2 YYEEEE. CDR3 coding DNA: TGTGCCAGCAGTTTACCCGGGACTCCGAACTACAATGAGCAGTACTTC. This codes for CASSLPGTPNYNEQYF.

As regards this clonotype: Given a far larger clone just one base away, this is likely a sequencing read error. The chain uses TRBV6-2 or TRBV6-3 and TRBJ2-7, with 8 bases identical to TRBD2. From germline, CDR1 is MNHEY and CDR2 SVGEGT. Trimming at V came to 0 bases and at J to 7 bases, leaving 8 bases not matched to a gene. This CDR3 is built from 15 residues. CDR3: CASSYSSGGSYEQYF. The CDR3 DNA reads TGTGCCAGCAGTTACTCATCGGGAGGGAGCTATGAGCAGTACTTC.

This clonotype was counted between two and nine times. J is TRBJ2-1 and V is TRBV5-1, with TRBD1 matching over 11 bases. The CDR3 sequence is 15 residues long. The V segment lost 2 bases and the J segment 4 bases; nucleotides outside the gene matches: 2. Germline V gene sequence: CDR1 SGHRS, CDR2 YFSETQ. This CDR3 reads CASSFGTGGYNEQFF. In nucleotides, the CDR3 is TGCGCCAGCAGCTTCGGGACAGGGGGGTACAATGAGCAGTTCTTC. The complete variable domain, with remaining parts taken from reference TRBV5-1 and TRBJ2-1, reads KAGVTQTPRYLIKTRGQQVTLSCSPISGHRSVSWYQQTPGQGLQFLFEYFSETQRNKGNFPGRFSGRQFSNSRSEMNVSTLELGDSALYLCASSFGTGGYNEQFFGPGTRLTVL.

J is TRBJ2-7 and V is TRBV6-5; perhaps TRBD1 as D (6 bases). This CDR3 has 14 amino acids. CDR1 is MNHEY, CDR2 SVGAGI, per germline. V dropped 2 bases and J dropped 6 bases, with 14 bases sitting between them. This CDR3 is CASSYRRTVTEQYF. The CDR3 DNA is TGTGCCAGCAGTTACCGCCGGACAGTCACCGAGCAGTACTTC.

This clonotype has at least ten counts. The chain is built from TRBV28 and TRBJ1-1; D unresolved. Looked up from germline, CDR1 is MDHEN and CDR2 is SYDVKM. The CDR3 contains 13 residues. The V gene lost 3 bases and the J gene lost 2 bases, with 7 bases spanning the gap. The CDR3 reads CASSLGVNTEAFF. The CDR3, as DNA: TGTGCCAGCAGTTTGGGTGTAAACACTGAAGCTTTCTTT.

This clonotype has a single count. The chain joins TRBV6-2 or TRBV6-3 to TRBJ2-3, with TRBD2 identical over 15 bases. Trimming at V came to 5 bases and at J to 8 bases, leaving 8 bases not matched to a gene. Germline V CDR1 and CDR2: MNHEY, SVGEGT. The CDR3 runs to 16 residues. The CDR3 is CASSLPGTSGRSTQYF. For the CDR3, the DNA is TGTGCCAGCAGTCTACCCGGGACTAGCGGGAGGAGTACGCAGTATTTT.

V gene TRBV6-6 combines with J gene TRBJ2-3, with TRBD2 as a possible D gene (5 bases). The V gene's germline CDR1 is MNHNY and CDR2 SVGAGI (reference sequence). The length of the CDR3 is 14 residues. The V and J ends lost 5 bases and 1 base respectively, with 10 bases between them. CDR3 in amino acids: CASSELGGTDTQYF. The CDR3 bases are TGTGCCAGCAGTGAACTAGGAGGCACAGATACGCAGTATTTT.

In its sample, this clonotype was seen a few times. The chain links TRBV6-1 to TRBJ2-4; 7 nucleotides line up with TRBD2. This CDR3 region has 14 residues. Germline-derived CDR1 and CDR2 are MNHNS and SASEGT. Trimming removed 5 bases from V and 6 bases from J; junction bases left unmatched: 7. The CDR3 protein is CASSTGPGGNIQYF. The CDR3 nucleotides are TGTGCCAGCAGTACGGGACCGGGGGGAAACATTCAGTACTTC.

This clonotype has at least ten counts. The rearrangement joins TRBV7-9 to TRBJ1-1, with D tentatively TRBD1 (5 bases). The CDR3 covers 16 residues. The V gene's germline CDR1 is SEHNR and CDR2 FQNEAQ (reference sequence). V lost 5 bases, J lost 0 bases, and 16 bases lay in between. This CDR3 reads CASSNGTQGMNTEAFF. For the CDR3, the DNA is TGTGCCAGCAGCAATGGGACGCAGGGAATGAACACTGAAGCTTTCTTT. Drawing the rest from reference TRBV7-9 and TRBJ1-1, the complete variable domain is DTGVSQNPRHKITKRGQNVTFRCDPISEHNRLYWYRQTLGQGPEFLTYFQNEAQLEKSRLLSDRFSAERPKGSFSTLEIQRTEQGDSAMYLCASSNGTQGMNTEAFFGQGTRLTVV.

This clonotype was counted a few times. This sequence joins TRBV28 and TRBJ2-7; D call uncertain. The CDR3 length is 14 residues. CDR1 and CDR2 (germline): MDHEN, SYDVKM. Trimming left V 3 bases short and J 2 bases short, with 11 bases between. The CDR3 loop reads CASSFPGPPYEQYF. The DNA of the CDR3 is TGTGCCAGCAGTTTTCCCGGACCTCCCTACGAGCAGTACTTC.

This clonotype has only a few counts. The chain combines TRBV28 with TRBJ1-4; D unclear. In germline, CDR1 is MDHEN, CDR2 SYDVKM. V was trimmed by 6 bases and J by 6 bases, leaving 14 bases between them. This CDR3 spans 14 amino acids. The CDR3 DNA is TGTGCCAGCAGCTGGACCGCTGGGGATGAAAAACTGTTTTTT. It translates to CASSWTAGDEKLFF.

This clonotype was observed many times. The chain employs TRBV6-4 and TRBJ2-3, with 11 bases aligning to TRBD2. This CDR3 has 17 amino acids. J lost 1 base, V lost 0 bases, and 3 bases had no gene match. Germline CDR1 MRHNA, CDR2 SNTAGT. CDR3 protein: CASSDSLAGGGTDTQYF. The CDR3 bases are TGTGCCAGCAGTGACTCCCTAGCGGGGGGCGGCACAGATACGCAGTATTTT.

Comments on this clonotype: The junction departs from germline at one end; a sequencing error may be responsible. The genes are TRBV9 and TRBJ1-1; no definite D call. The CDR3 spans 13 residues. Looked up from germline, CDR1 is SGDLS and CDR2 is YYNGEE. The CDR3 nucleotides are TGTGCCAGCAGCGTAGAAGGGAACCCTGAAGCTTTCTTT. Amino acids: CASSVEGNPEAFF.

By share of the sample, this clonotype is medium-sized (0.01 to 0.1%). The J gene is TRBJ2-2, the V gene TRBV11-3; D call uncertain. This CDR3 has 16 residues. V dropped 5 bases and J dropped 1 base, with 14 bases sitting between them. Germline CDR1 and CDR2: SGHNT and YENEEA. CDR3 bases: TGTGCCAGCAGCCCCCGGGCCCCGGAGAACACCGGGGAGCTGTTTTTT. This gives the protein CASSPRAPENTGELFF.

The chain links TRBV6-1 to TRBJ1-3; D is unresolved. The CDR3 covers 16 residues. With 0 bases removed from V and 5 bases from J, the gap between germline ends came to 14 bases. Germline assignment: CDR1 MNHNS and CDR2 SASEGT. Here the CDR3 reads CASSEALDSVRNTIYF. The DNA for the CDR3 is TGTGCCAGCAGTGAAGCTTTGGACTCGGTCAGAAACACCATATATTTT.

The CDR3 loop reads CASSQTGEQYF. Here the CDR3 DNA reads TGTGCCAGCAGCCAAACCGGCGAGCAGTACTTC. The chain employs TRBV4-2 and TRBJ2-7; the D is unclear. Deletions cut 2 bases from V and 6 bases from J, with 5 bases between. This CDR3 spans 11 amino acids. The V gene's germline CDR1 is LGHNA and CDR2 YNFKEQ.

This clonotype was seen only a few times. V is TRBV13 and J is TRBJ2-2; either TRBD1 or TRBD2 may fit D (6 bases each). Germline CDR1 is PRHDT and CDR2 is FYEKMQ (reference sequence). Trimming removed 4 bases from V and 8 bases from J, with 14 bases in between. The CDR3 covers 14 residues. The CDR3 region has the DNA TGTGCCAGCAGCTCGGTGGGGGGCCGTGGGGAGCTGTTTTTT. Protein product: CASSSVGGRGELFF.

A single count supports this clonotype. The CDR3 coding sequence is TGTGCCAGCACCGGGACAGGGGGCAATCAGCCCCAGCATTTT. This codes for CASTGTGGNQPQHF. The chain couples TRBV28 to TRBJ1-5; 10 bases are shared with TRBD1. V was clipped by 7 bases and J by 2 bases; unmatched bases: 2. The germline V gene encodes CDR1 MDHEN and CDR2 SYDVKM. The CDR3 loop spans 14 amino acids.

There are many counts of this clonotype. This chain connects TRBV7-7 to TRBJ1-5; 9 bases map to TRBD1. V gave up 3 bases and J gave up 6 bases; unmatched junction bases: 0. The CDR3 is 13 amino acids. The germline V gene has CDR1 SSHAT and CDR2 FNYEAQ (reference sequence). CDR3 sequence: CASSLGQGQPQHF. In nucleotides, the CDR3 is TGTGCCAGCAGCTTGGGACAGGGTCAGCCCCAGCATTTT.

This chain links TRBV14 with TRBJ2-3; 10 nucleotides line up with TRBD2. Germline V gene lookup returns CDR1 SGHDN and CDR2 FVKESK. With V trimmed by 1 base and J by 1 base, 5 bases remained unmatched. The CDR3 sequence is 17 residues long. The CDR3 reads CASSQGLGLAGTDTQYF. The CDR3, as DNA: TGTGCCAGCAGCCAAGGTTTAGGACTAGCGGGCACAGATACGCAGTATTTT.

This clonotype was detected many times. The rearrangement uses TRBV7-9 and TRBJ1-5; no reliable D call. This CDR3 has 13 amino acids. Germline loops: CDR1 SEHNR, CDR2 FQNEAQ (reference sequence). V lost 5 bases and J lost 7, with 12 bases in between. The CDR3 nucleotides are TGTGCCAGCAGCCCCTTGGGCGGGCAGCCCCAGCATTTT. Translating gives CASSPLGGQPQHF. Variable domain in full (rest from reference TRBV7-9 and TRBJ1-5): DTGVSQNPRHKITKRGQNVTFRCDPISEHNRLYWYRQTLGQGPEFLTYFQNEAQLEKSRLLSDRFSAERPKGSFSTLEIQRTEQGDSAMYLCASSPLGGQPQHFGDGTRLSIL.

This clonotype was seen only once. The V and J genes are TRBV6-2 or TRBV6-3 and TRBJ2-1; 12 bases are a match to TRBD2. V dropped 5 bases and J dropped 9; count of bases not matched to a gene: 14. The CDR3 has 17 residues. From germline, CDR1 is MNHEY and CDR2 SVGEGT. CDR3 region: CASSEARLAGVSAEQFF. The CDR3 DNA is TGTGCCAGCAGTGAAGCGAGACTAGCGGGGGTCTCCGCTGAGCAGTTCTTC.

This clonotype was detected ten times or more. The chain couples TRBV3-1 to TRBJ2-7; D not certain. The V end lost 1 base, the J end lost 2 bases, and 6 bases lay between the germline ends. Per the germline V gene, CDR1 is LGHDT and CDR2 is YNNKEL (reference sequence). The CDR3 is 13 residues long. The DNA for the CDR3 is TGTGCCAGCAGCCAAGCCGGAGCCTACGAGCAGTACTTC. Its protein product is CASSQAGAYEQYF.